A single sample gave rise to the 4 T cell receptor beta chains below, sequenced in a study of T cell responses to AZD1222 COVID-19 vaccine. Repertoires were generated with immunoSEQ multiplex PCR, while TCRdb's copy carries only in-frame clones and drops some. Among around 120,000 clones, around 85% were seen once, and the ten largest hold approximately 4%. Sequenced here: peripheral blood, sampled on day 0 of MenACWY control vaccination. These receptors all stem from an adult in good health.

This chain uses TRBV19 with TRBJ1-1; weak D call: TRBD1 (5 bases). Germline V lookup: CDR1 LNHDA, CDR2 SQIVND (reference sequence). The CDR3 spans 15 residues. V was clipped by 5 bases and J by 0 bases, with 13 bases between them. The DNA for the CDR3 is TGTGCCAGTAGTCTCGGGACGGACATGAACACTGAAGCTTTCTTT. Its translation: CASSLGTDMNTEAFF.

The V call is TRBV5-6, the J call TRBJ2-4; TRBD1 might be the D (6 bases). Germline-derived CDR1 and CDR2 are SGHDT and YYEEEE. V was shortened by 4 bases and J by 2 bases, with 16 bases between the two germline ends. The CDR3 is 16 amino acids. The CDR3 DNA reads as TGTGCCAGCAGCCCCTACGGAACAGGGACCAAAAACATTCAGTACTTC. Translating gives CASSPYGTGTKNIQYF.

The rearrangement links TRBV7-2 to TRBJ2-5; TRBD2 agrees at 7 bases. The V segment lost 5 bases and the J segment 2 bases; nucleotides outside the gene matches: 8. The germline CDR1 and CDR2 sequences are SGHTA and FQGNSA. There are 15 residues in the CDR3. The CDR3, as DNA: TGTGCCAGCAGCCTAGTAGGGACTACTCAAGAGACCCAGTACTTC. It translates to CASSLVGTTQETQYF.

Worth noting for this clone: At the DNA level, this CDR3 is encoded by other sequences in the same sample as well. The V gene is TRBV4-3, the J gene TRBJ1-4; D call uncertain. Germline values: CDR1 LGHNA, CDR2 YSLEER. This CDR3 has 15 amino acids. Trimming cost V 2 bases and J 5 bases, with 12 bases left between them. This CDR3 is CASSQSGHGNEKLFF. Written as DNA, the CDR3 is TGCGCCAGCAGCCAATCGGGCCACGGGAATGAAAAACTGTTTTTT.